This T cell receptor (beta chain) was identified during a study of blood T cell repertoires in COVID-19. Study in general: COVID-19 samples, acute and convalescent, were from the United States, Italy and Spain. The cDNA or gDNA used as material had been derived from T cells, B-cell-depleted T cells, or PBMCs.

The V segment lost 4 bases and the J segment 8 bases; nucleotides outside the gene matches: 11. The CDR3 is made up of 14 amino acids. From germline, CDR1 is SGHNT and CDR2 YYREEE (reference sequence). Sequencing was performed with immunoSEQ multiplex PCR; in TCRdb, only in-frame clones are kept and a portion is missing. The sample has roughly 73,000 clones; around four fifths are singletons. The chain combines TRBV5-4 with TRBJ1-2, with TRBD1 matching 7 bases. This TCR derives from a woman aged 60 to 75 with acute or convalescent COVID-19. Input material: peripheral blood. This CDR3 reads CASSQRQGRVGYTF. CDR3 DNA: TGTGCCAGCAGCCAAAGACAGGGTCGAGTCGGCTACACCTTC.